Described below is a single T cell receptor beta chain sequence and its context. The data were obtained in a study of blood T cell repertoires in COVID-19. Study summary: There were acute and convalescent COVID-19 samples, and they came from the United States, Italy and Spain. From T cells, B-cell-depleted T cells, or PBMCs came the material, which was cDNA or gDNA.

How the authors handled the data: Amplified reference gene primers provided the basis for estimating nucleated cell counts. Here immunoSEQ multiplex PCR was the method, and the copy in TCRdb shows in-frame clones only, minus some. From that table come the V and J calls and clone size; the DNA was used to work out D and trimming. The sample includes some 100,000 clones, about 90% of them seen just once. V lost 4 bases, J lost 2 bases, and 8 bases lay in between. The CDR3 spans 13 residues. Germline-derived CDR1 and CDR2 are SGHNT and YYREEE (reference sequence). This chain joins TRBV5-4 and TRBJ2-3; a possible D gene is TRBD1 (5 bases). Sequences were obtained from peripheral blood. The receptor was derived from a man aged 25-45 years in a cohort sampled during active COVID-19. CDR3: CASSRGPTDTQYF. The CDR3 nucleotides are TGTGCCAGCAGCAGGGGTCCCACAGATACGCAGTATTTT.